Listed here is a single T cell receptor (beta chain). Its target is unknown. The CDR3 spans 16 residues. The V and J ends lost 4 bases and 1 base respectively, with 16 bases between them. In germline, CDR1 is MNHEY, CDR2 SMNVEV (reference sequence). The data belong to a study of Ad26.COV2.S vaccination and SARS-CoV-2 variants. Study at large: Donor was assigned to the Ad26.COV2.S arm of trial COV1001.

Treatment reported: 19 received Ad26.COV2.S at low or high dose, single or two shots; 5 received placebo; per-sample allocation not given. All samples were drawn on day 63, counting from the first vaccine or placebo injection. This vaccine is an Ad26 vector that expresses the Wuhan-strain SARS-CoV-2 spike. Whole-study findings and limits: In TCR breadth and depth analyses, total T cell responses may have been underestimated. Participants given vaccine showed non-spike TCR breadth similar to that of placebo recipients.

The data were produced by immunoSEQ multiplex PCR, yet TCRdb's version contains in-frame clones alone and is incomplete. Of some 330,000 clones listed, 90% were seen once; the top ten hold about 5%. The clonotype comes from a person aged 18-65 years who received the Ad26.COV2.S COVID-19 vaccine or a placebo. The sequencing used peripheral blood, collected in a trial of Ad26.COV2.S vaccine versus placebo. V and J are TRBV27 and TRBJ1-1, with a tentative D call TRBD1 (5 bases). Here the CDR3 reads CASSSASGPTNTEAFF. CDR3 coding DNA: TGTGCCAGCAGTTCTGCCTCGGGGCCGACGAACACTGAAGCTTTCTTT.